This TCR beta chain was sequenced for a study of early T cells in non-severe SARS-CoV-2 infection. Study as a whole: Chains were not paired, and sequencing was done on bulk RNA from unsorted whole blood.

The TCR library protocol attached unique molecular identifiers to the individual cDNA molecules. Each CDR3 protein gets one entry after TCRdb re-called the 5' RACE reads with MiXCR. This table has 80,000 to 95,000 distinct CDR3 sequences, under 15% appearing once. General study points: The VDJdb matching leaned toward anti-spike CD8 responses and overlooked private and CD4 specificities.

The CDR3 is 14 amino acids. After removal of 0 bases from V and 7 bases from J, the junction contained 5 bases not matched to a gene. The germline CDR1 and CDR2 sequences are GTSNPN and SVGIG (reference sequence). This clonotype was seen a handful of times. Its antigen is as yet unknown. The rearrangement links TRBV30 to TRBJ1-4, with 7 positions matching TRBD1. Sequenced: whole blood. The clonotype originates from an adult who was a healthcare worker with PCR-confirmed SARS-CoV-2 infection or an uninfected control (not recorded which). This CDR3 is CAWSVGGSFEKLFF. CDR3 DNA sequence: TGTGCCTGGAGTGTAGGGGGCAGCTTTGAAAAACTGTTTTTT.